This passage covers 24 T cell receptor beta chains from one sample sequenced in a study of CD8+ T cells in alopecia areata (dated by TCRdb to 2016 to 2018). Library prep was done by the immunoSEQ multiplex PCR assay. RNA was extracted from all samples and reverse transcribed into cDNA, which served as template for TCR sequencing. Not all clones reach the TCRdb copy of this immuneACCESS table, which keeps in-frame sequences only. Checked studies attribute under half of the gap to unresolved V genes and leave the rest unexplained. Counted in this sample were around 200,000 clones; roughly 50% of them appeared once. Roughly 12% of the sample lies in the top ten. Interpreted using the paper, the time point label stands for: roughly 26 weeks on oral tofacitinib. The treatment or condition label for this specimen denotes: oral pan-JAK inhibitor, 5-10 mg twice daily. Specimen: CD8+ T cells sorted from blood, collected at week 24, from a patient treated with tofacitinib. The receptor source for this set is a human donor with alopecia areata.

The V and J genes are TRBV5-1 and TRBJ2-3; TRBD2 is a possible D gene (6 bases). This CDR3 has 17 amino acids. Germline-derived CDR1 and CDR2 are SGHRS and YFSETQ. V dropped 1 base and J dropped 0 bases, with 15 bases sitting between them. The CDR3 is CASSLRREAGSTDTQYF. As DNA, the CDR3 is TGCGCCAGCAGCTTGCGGAGGGAGGCAGGAAGCACAGATACGCAGTATTTT. The entire variable domain, with the rest obtained from reference TRBV5-1 and TRBJ2-3, is as follows: KAGVTQTPRYLIKTRGQQVTLSCSPISGHRSVSWYQQTPGQGLQFLFEYFSETQRNKGNFPGRFSGRQFSNSRSEMNVSTLELGDSALYLCASSLRREAGSTDTQYFGPGTRLTVL.

The CDR3 loop reads CACSKRWDRGSYNEQFF. CDR3 in DNA: TGTGCCTGTTCCAAAAGATGGGACAGGGGCTCCTACAATGAGCAGTTCTTC. The chain uses TRBV30 and TRBJ2-1; 10 nucleotides agree with TRBD1. Germline-derived CDR1 and CDR2 are GTSNPN and SVGIG (reference sequence). V was clipped by 6 bases and J by 0 bases; unmatched bases: 11. The CDR3 consists of 17 residues.

The chain joins TRBV27 to TRBJ2-3; 7 bases align to TRBD1. Germline loops: CDR1 MNHEY, CDR2 SMNVEV (reference sequence). This CDR3 comprises 15 residues. V trimming: 5 bases; J trimming: 2 bases; junction bases outside the gene matches: 7. CDR3 amino acids: CASSLRDRLTDTQYF. The CDR3 DNA reads as TGTGCCAGCAGTCTCCGGGACAGACTCACAGATACGCAGTATTTT.

The chain couples TRBV7-8 to TRBJ2-5; TRBD2 might be the D (6 bases). The germline V gene has CDR1 SGHVS and CDR2 FQNEAQ. Trimming removed 5 bases at V and 1 base at J, with 11 bases between. The CDR3 sequence is 14 residues long. The CDR3 DNA sequence: TGTGCCAGCAGCCGCGGGGTAGCCCAAGAGACCCAGTACTTC. Translated, it gives CASSRGVAQETQYF.

CDR3 bases: TGTGCCAGTAGTATAGTGGGCGGTGGGACCTACAATGAGCAGTTCTTC. Translating it yields CASSIVGGGTYNEQFF. The chain has TRBV19 and TRBJ2-1; D remains unclear. V lost 1 base to trimming and J lost 2 bases, with 12 bases between them. Germline V gene lookup returns CDR1 LNHDA and CDR2 SQIVND (reference sequence). This CDR3 spans 16 amino acids.

This chain uses TRBV11-2 with TRBJ1-4; D is uncertain. CDR3 size: 16 residues. The V and J ends lost 2 bases and 0 bases respectively, with 10 bases between them. Germline-derived CDR1 and CDR2 are SGHAT and FQNNGV. CDR3 sequence (DNA): TGTGCCAGCAGCTTACGTATCAGGACAACTAATGAAAAACTGTTTTTT. Its translation: CASSLRIRTTNEKLFF.

This chain joins TRBV4-1 and TRBJ2-1, with D uncertain. This CDR3 contains 13 residues. Germline V gene sequence: CDR1 MGHRA, CDR2 YSYEKL. Between the trimmed V and J ends, which lost 6 bases and 7 bases, there was a span of 13 bases. The CDR3 reads CASRSPVANEQFF. CDR3 coding DNA: TGCGCCAGCAGGAGCCCAGTGGCGAATGAGCAGTTCTTC.

V gene TRBV5-1 combines with J gene TRBJ1-5; D gene unclear. Germline V gives CDR1 SGHRS, CDR2 YFSETQ. CDR3 length equals 12 residues. The V and J ends lost 4 bases and 7 bases respectively, with 9 bases between them. The CDR3 protein is CASSVDGQPQHF. The DNA of the CDR3 is TGCGCCAGCAGCGTTGACGGCCAGCCCCAGCATTTT. The whole variable domain, filled in from reference TRBV5-1 and TRBJ1-5, reads KAGVTQTPRYLIKTRGQQVTLSCSPISGHRSVSWYQQTPGQGLQFLFEYFSETQRNKGNFPGRFSGRQFSNSRSEMNVSTLELGDSALYLCASSVDGQPQHFGDGTRLSIL.

The V gene is TRBV2, the J gene TRBJ2-5; D gene ambiguous. Germline CDR1 SNHLY, CDR2 FYNNEI. Between the trimmed V and J ends, which lost 1 base and 3 bases, there was a span of 12 bases. The CDR3 is 15 residues long. The CDR3 nucleotides are TGTGCCAGCAGTGAAGTAGGGCGGTTGAAAGAGACCCAGTACTTC. This sequence encodes CASSEVGRLKETQYF.

This clone was counted a few times. V is TRBV29-1 and J is TRBJ1-2; unclear D gene. Per germline, CDR1 SQVTM and CDR2 ANQGSEA. The ends were cut back, 8 bases at V and 4 bases at J, with 8 bases in the middle. The CDR3 totals 10 residues. CDR3 in DNA: TGCAGCCAAGGTCTCTATGGCTACACCTTC. It translates to CSQGLYGYTF.

In this sample, this clone turned up a few times. This chain uses TRBV13 with TRBJ2-2; tentative D call: TRBD1 (5 bases). The CDR3 is made up of 12 amino acids. Per germline, CDR1 PRHDT and CDR2 FYEKMQ (reference sequence). Between the trimmed V and J ends, which lost 5 bases and 7 bases, there was a span of 8 bases. This CDR3 is CASSQGGGELFF. The CDR3 DNA sequence: TGTGCCAGCAGCCAGGGCGGCGGGGAGCTGTTTTTT. The variable domain in full, with the rest retrieved from reference TRBV13 and TRBJ2-2, is AAGVIQSPRHLIKEKRETATLKCYPIPRHDTVYWYQQGPGQDPQFLISFYEKMQSDKGSIPDRFSAQQFSDYHSELNMSSLELGDSALYFCASSQGGGELFFGEGSRLTVL.

This clone was counted between two and nine times. The V and J genes are TRBV7-2 and TRBJ2-5, with D tentatively TRBD2 (6 bases). This CDR3 region has 14 residues. The V and J ends lost 5 bases and 3 bases respectively, with 13 bases between them. Germline CDR1 and CDR2: SGHTA and FQGNSA. In DNA form, the CDR3 reads TGTGCCAGCAGCCAATGGGGGGATAAAGAGACCCAGTACTTC. It codes for CASSQWGDKETQYF.

This rearrangement joins TRBV30 to TRBJ2-7; TRBD1 might be the D (5 bases). The V gene's germline CDR1 is GTSNPN and CDR2 SVGIG (reference sequence). This CDR3 spans 12 amino acids. V shed 5 bases and J shed 0 bases, with 8 bases lying between them. CDR3 region: CAWGADSYEQYF. CDR3 bases: TGTGCCTGGGGGGCAGACTCCTACGAGCAGTACTTC. The full variable domain, with the rest looked up from reference TRBV30 and TRBJ2-7, is SQTIHQWPATLVQPVGSPLSLECTVEGTSNPNLYWYRQAAGRGLQLLFYSVGIGQISSEVPQNLSASRPQDRQFILSSKKLLLSDSGFYLCAWGADSYEQYFGPGTRLTVT.

J is TRBJ1-1 and V is TRBV30, with 8 bases matching TRBD1. With V trimmed by 5 bases and J by 4 bases, 6 bases remained unmatched. Germline V gene sequence: CDR1 GTSNPN, CDR2 SVGIG (reference sequence). The CDR3 contains 13 residues. The CDR3, as DNA: TGTGCCTGGGGCCAGGGGGCAGGCACTGAAGCTTTCTTT. It yields the protein CAWGQGAGTEAFF.

The V and J genes are TRBV2 and TRBJ1-5, with D possibly matching TRBD1 (6 bases). Trimming stripped 4 bases from V and 6 bases from J, with 13 bases between. Germline V gives CDR1 SNHLY, CDR2 FYNNEI. The CDR3 runs to 14 residues. The DNA for the CDR3 is TGTGCCAGCAGTGCAGGGACACAACTTCAGCCCCAGCATTTT. As protein: CASSAGTQLQPQHF.

V is TRBV5-1 and J is TRBJ2-3; the match to TRBD2 covers 9 bases. The CDR3 is made up of 15 amino acids. V trimming: 4 bases; J trimming: 3 bases; junction bases outside the gene matches: 6. CDR1 SGHRS and CDR2 YFSETQ come from the germline V gene. The CDR3 is CASSSSGGRTDTQYF. The CDR3 bases are TGCGCCAGCAGCAGTAGCGGGGGAAGAACAGATACGCAGTATTTT. The entire variable domain, with the rest obtained from reference TRBV5-1 and TRBJ2-3, is as follows: KAGVTQTPRYLIKTRGQQVTLSCSPISGHRSVSWYQQTPGQGLQFLFEYFSETQRNKGNFPGRFSGRQFSNSRSEMNVSTLELGDSALYLCASSSSGGRTDTQYFGPGTRLTVL.

The V call is TRBV6-6, the J call TRBJ1-4; TRBD1 is a possible D gene (5 bases). V was trimmed by 10 bases and J by 8 bases, leaving 23 bases between them. The CDR3 runs to 15 residues. Germline V gives CDR1 MNHNY, CDR2 SVGAGI (reference sequence). CDR3 nucleotide sequence: TGTGCCACCACCGGATGGGGGAAGGCTGGCGAAAAACTGTTTTTT. This sequence encodes CATTGWGKAGEKLFF.

The genes are TRBV4-1 and TRBJ1-5; D not certain. CDR1 is MGHRA and CDR2 is YSYEKL in the germline V gene. The V gene lost 4 bases and the J gene lost 0 bases, with 10 bases spanning the gap. This CDR3 has 15 amino acids. For the CDR3, the DNA is TGCGCCAGCAGCCCAAGTATGAATAGCAATCAGCCCCAGCATTTT. Amino acid sequence: CASSPSMNSNQPQHF.

V and J are TRBV5-4 and TRBJ2-2; a weak D match, TRBD2 (6 bases). The CDR3 has 16 amino acids. Germline V gene sequence: CDR1 SGHNT, CDR2 YYREEE (reference sequence). Trimming left V 4 bases short and J 5 bases short, with 18 bases between. The CDR3 sequence is CASSPPVAGSTGELFF. The CDR3 coding sequence is TGTGCCAGCAGCCCACCCGTGGCGGGGTCGACCGGGGAGCTGTTTTTT. The whole variable domain, remainder taken from reference TRBV5-4 and TRBJ2-2, is ETGVTQSPTHLIKTRGQQVTLRCSSQSGHNTVSWYQQALGQGPQFIFQYYREEENGRGNFPPRFSGLQFPNYSSELNVNALELDDSALYLCASSPPVAGSTGELFFGEGSRLTVL.

In this sample, this clone turned up a few times. V and J are TRBV7-2 and TRBJ2-1; 10 bases fit TRBD1. V lost 5 bases to trimming and J lost 6 bases; unmatched junction nucleotides: 4. The CDR3 is made up of 14 amino acids. CDR1 is SGHTA, CDR2 FQGNSA, per germline. CDR3 residues: CASSTRTGGNEQFF. The DNA of the CDR3 is TGTGCCAGCAGCACCCGGACAGGGGGCAATGAGCAGTTCTTC. The entire variable domain, with the rest obtained from reference TRBV7-2 and TRBJ2-1, is as follows: GAGVSQSPSNKVTEKGKDVELRCDPISGHTALYWYRQSLGQGLEFLIYFQGNSAPDKSGLPSDRFSAERTGGSVSTLTIQRTQQEDSAVYLCASSTRTGGNEQFFGPGTRLTVL.

V gene TRBV14 combines with J gene TRBJ2-7; tentative D call: TRBD2 (6 bases). This CDR3 comprises 16 residues. V gave up 2 bases and J gave up 5 bases, with 19 bases separating them. Germline V CDR1 and CDR2: SGHDN, FVKESK. DNA for the CDR3: TGTGCCAGCAGCCAAATTGAACTAATGGGCGGGAACGAGCAGTACTTC. The encoded protein is CASSQIELMGGNEQYF.

This chain connects TRBV2 to TRBJ2-1, with 8 positions matching TRBD1. The V gene end was trimmed by 2 bases and the J gene end by 2 bases; junction bases not matched to a gene: 5. The CDR3 extends over 16 amino acids. Germline V gene data show CDR1 as SNHLY and CDR2 as FYNNEI. CDR3 region: CASSEWTGWAYNEQFF. CDR3 coding DNA: TGTGCCAGCAGTGAATGGACAGGGTGGGCCTACAATGAGCAGTTCTTC.

V and J are TRBV27 and TRBJ1-1; no reliable D call. CDR3 length: 16 residues. Deletions cut 5 bases from V and 5 bases from J, with 21 bases between. CDR1 and CDR2 (germline): MNHEY, SMNVEV (reference sequence). The CDR3 region is CASSINLPKSGTEAFF. The CDR3 bases are TGTGCCAGCAGTATTAACCTCCCTAAATCGGGTACTGAAGCTTTCTTT.

V and J are TRBV2 and TRBJ2-7; 8 bases agree with TRBD1. In germline, CDR1 is SNHLY, CDR2 FYNNEI. The CDR3 covers 18 residues. V lost 4 bases and J lost 2; bases outside the gene matches: 16. The CDR3 sequence: CASSGPGTGARIPYEQYF. The CDR3 bases are TGTGCCAGCAGTGGGCCCGGGACAGGTGCTAGGATACCCTACGAGCAGTACTTC.